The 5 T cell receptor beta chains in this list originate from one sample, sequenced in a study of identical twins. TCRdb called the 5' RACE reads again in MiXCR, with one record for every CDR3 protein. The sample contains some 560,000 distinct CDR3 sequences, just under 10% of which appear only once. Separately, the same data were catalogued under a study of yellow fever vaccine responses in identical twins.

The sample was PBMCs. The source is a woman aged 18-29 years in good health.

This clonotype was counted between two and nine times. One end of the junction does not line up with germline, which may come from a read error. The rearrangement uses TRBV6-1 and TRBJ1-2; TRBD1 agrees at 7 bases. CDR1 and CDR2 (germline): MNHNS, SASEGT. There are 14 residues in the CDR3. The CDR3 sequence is CASREADRNYGYTF. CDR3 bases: TGTGCCAGCAGAGAAGCGGACAGGAACTATGGCTACACCTTC.

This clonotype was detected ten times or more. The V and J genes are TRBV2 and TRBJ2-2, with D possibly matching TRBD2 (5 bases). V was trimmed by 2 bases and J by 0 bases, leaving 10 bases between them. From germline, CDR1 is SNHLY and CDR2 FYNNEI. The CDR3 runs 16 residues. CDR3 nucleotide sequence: TGTGCCAGCAGTGAACTGGCGGGTTCGAACACCGGGGAGCTGTTTTTT. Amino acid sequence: CASSELAGSNTGELFF.

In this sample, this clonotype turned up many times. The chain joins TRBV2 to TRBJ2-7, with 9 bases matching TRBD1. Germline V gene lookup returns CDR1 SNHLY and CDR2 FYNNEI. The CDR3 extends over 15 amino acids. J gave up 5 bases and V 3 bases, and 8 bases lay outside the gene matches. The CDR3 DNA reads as TGTGCCAGCAGTGATTCACCGGGACAGGGTCACGAGCAGTACTTC. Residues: CASSDSPGQGHEQYF.

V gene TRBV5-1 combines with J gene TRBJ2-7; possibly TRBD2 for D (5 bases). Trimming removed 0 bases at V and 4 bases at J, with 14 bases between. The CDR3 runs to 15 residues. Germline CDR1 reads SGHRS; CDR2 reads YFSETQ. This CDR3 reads CASSLAAVGVYEQYF. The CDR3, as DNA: TGCGCCAGCAGCTTGGCCGCTGTCGGGGTATACGAGCAGTACTTC.

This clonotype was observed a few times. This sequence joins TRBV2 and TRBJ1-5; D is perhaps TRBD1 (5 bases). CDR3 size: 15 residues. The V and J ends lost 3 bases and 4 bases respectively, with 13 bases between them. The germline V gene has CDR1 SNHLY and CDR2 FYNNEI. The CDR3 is CASSDGPGRNQPQHF. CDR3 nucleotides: TGTGCCAGCAGTGACGGTCCAGGGCGAAATCAGCCCCAGCATTTT.